This TCR beta chain was observed in a study of blood T cell repertoires in COVID-19. Only one count was recorded for this clone. The protocol was immunoSEQ multiplex PCR, while the TCRdb copy is restricted to in-frame clones and leaves out a portion. Here the sample spans roughly 380,000 clones, over 75% being singletons. Recovery meant two consecutive negative NP/OP PCR tests, professional clearance, or resolved symptoms. Sequencing was carried out using PBMCs or T cells enriched from blood (not recorded which). This clonotype was sampled from a woman under 40 who had recovered from COVID-19.

The CDR3 DNA is TGTGCCAGCAGGACAGCAAGGGGCTATGGCTACACCTTC. Protein: CASRTARGYGYTF. The genes are TRBV6-5 and TRBJ1-2; D perhaps matches TRBD1 (5 bases). The CDR3 is 13 residues long. Trimming pared 6 bases from V and 4 bases from J, leaving 12 bases between. Germline CDR1 and CDR2: MNHEY and SVGAGI.